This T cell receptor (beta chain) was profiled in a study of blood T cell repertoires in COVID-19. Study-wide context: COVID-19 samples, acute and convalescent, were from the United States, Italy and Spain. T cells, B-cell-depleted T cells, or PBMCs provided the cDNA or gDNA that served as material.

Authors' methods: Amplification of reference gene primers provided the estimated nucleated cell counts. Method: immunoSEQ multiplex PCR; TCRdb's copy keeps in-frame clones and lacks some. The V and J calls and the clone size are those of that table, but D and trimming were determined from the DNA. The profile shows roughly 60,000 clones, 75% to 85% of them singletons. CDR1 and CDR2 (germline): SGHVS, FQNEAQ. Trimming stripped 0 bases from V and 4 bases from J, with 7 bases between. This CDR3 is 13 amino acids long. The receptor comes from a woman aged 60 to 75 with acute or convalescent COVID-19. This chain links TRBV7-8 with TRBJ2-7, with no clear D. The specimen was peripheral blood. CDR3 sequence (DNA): TGTGCCAGCAGCTTAGCCCTCTTTTACGAGCAGTACTTC. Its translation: CASSLALFYEQYF.